This T cell receptor beta chain came from a study of shared clonotypes between healthy human individuals. Overall study results and limits: An effect of sequencing depth on clonotype sharing among donors was expected. Compared with clonotypes that all four donors shared, non-shared clonotypes had lower generation probabilities.

Remarks on this clone: Its antigen remains unknown.

The V end lost 2 bases, the J end lost 8 bases, and 18 bases lay between the germline ends. CDR1 GTSNPN and CDR2 SVGIG come from the germline V gene (reference sequence). This CDR3 has 15 residues. Assay used: immunoSEQ multiplex PCR; TCRdb lists only in-frame clones, some missing. The data hold 2 million to 2.5 million clones, with almost 96% observed a single time. The chain is built from TRBV30 and TRBJ1-4; no clear D. The receptor comes from a man aged 18 to 30 in good health. Sequencing was carried out using naive CD4+ T cells sorted from blood. Documented subset: CD45RA+ positively selected. The DNA for the CDR3 is TGTGCCTGGAGTCCTACTCGGTCCAGTGGGGAAAAACTGTTTTTT. It codes for CAWSPTRSSGEKLFF.